These T cell receptor beta chains were read from a single sample in a study of T cells after yellow fever vaccination. A single record per CDR3 protein comes from TCRdb applying MiXCR to the 5' RACE reads. The table shows approximately 550,000 distinct CDR3 sequences, with less than 20% occurring only once. Source: PBMCs, taken 15 days after the yellow fever booster vaccination. These receptors were taken from a man in his thirties or forties who received the YFV17D yellow fever vaccine. The CDR3 runs from the conserved cysteine through the conserved F or W. The order of the fields is CDR3 DNA, CDR3 protein, J gene, clone size, D gene, V gene, CDR3 length. The D gene is left open where the match is weak. Some rows have no size entry. The others give once, few or many, or a class for an expanded clone.

DNA: TGTGCCAGCAGCTCCGGAATCCACTTGTTCTTC; CDR3: CASSSGIHLFF; J: TRBJ2-1; size: few; D: -; V: TRBV6-5; length: 11
DNA: TGCGCCAGCAGCTCCGGGACTAGCGGGAGAAGCCGGCAGTACTTC; CDR3: CASSSGTSGRSRQYF; J: TRBJ2-7; size: few; D: TRBD2; V: TRBV4-1; length: 15
DNA: TGTGCCAGCAGCAGCATGGGGAATGAAAAACTGTTTTTT; CDR3: CASSSMGNEKLFF; J: TRBJ1-4; size: few; D: -; V: TRBV7-6; length: 13
DNA: TGTGCCAGCAGCTTATCATTCGGGAGTGGTGGAGGCGAGCAGTACTTC; CDR3: CASSLSFGSGGGEQYF; J: TRBJ2-7; size: many; D: -; V: TRBV7-8; length: 16
DNA: TGCGCCAGCAGAACAGCGGGACCCACAGATACGCAGTATTTT; CDR3: CASRTAGPTDTQYF; J: TRBJ2-3; size: -; D: TRBD2; V: TRBV10-2; length: 14
DNA: TGTGCCAGCAGTTTATCGGCGGGAAGTGACATTCAGTACTTC; CDR3: CASSLSAGSDIQYF; J: TRBJ2-4; size: -; D: -; V: TRBV28; length: 14
DNA: TGTGCCAGCAGCTCAAGTCAAGAGACCCAGTACTTC; CDR3: CASSSSQETQYF; J: TRBJ2-5; size: many; D: -; V: TRBV12-3/TRBV12-4; length: 12
DNA: TGCGCCAGCAGGCCTGGGGCACAATCCTACGAGCAGTACTTC; CDR3: CASRPGAQSYEQYF; J: TRBJ2-7; size: -; D: -; V: TRBV5-1; length: 14
DNA: TGTGCCAGCAGCGTAGGTGAAGGGGCACTCTCCTACGAGCAGTACTTC; CDR3: CASSVGEGALSYEQYF; J: TRBJ2-7; size: few; D: -; V: TRBV9; length: 16
DNA: TGTGCCAGCAGCTTAAAACTAGCGGGGACCTACGAGCAGTACTTC; CDR3: CASSLKLAGTYEQYF; J: TRBJ2-7; size: -; D: TRBD2; V: TRBV7-2; length: 15
DNA: TGTGCCAGCAGCGGAATCTCCGGACTCAAGGGTGGCTACACCTTC; CDR3: CASSGISGLKGGYTF; J: TRBJ1-2; size: -; D: -; V: TRBV9; length: 15
DNA: TGTGCCAGCAGCTTTGATAGATCCTACAATGAGCAGTTCTTC; CDR3: CASSFDRSYNEQFF; J: TRBJ2-1; size: -; D: -; V: TRBV5-5; length: 14
DNA: TGTGCCAGTAGTATGGGGGGTACCGGGGAGCTGTTTTTT; CDR3: CASSMGGTGELFF; J: TRBJ2-2; size: -; D: -; V: TRBV19; length: 13
DNA: TGTGCCACCAGCGGGGACAGGGGGAAATACGAGCAGTACTTC; CDR3: CATSGDRGKYEQYF; J: TRBJ2-7; size: -; D: TRBD1; V: TRBV15; length: 14
DNA: TGTGCCAGCAGGAGGGGAGTAGCAGCTGAGACCCAGTACTTC; CDR3: CASRRGVAAETQYF; J: TRBJ2-5; size: -; D: -; V: TRBV12-3/TRBV12-4; length: 14
DNA: TGCGCCAGCAGTGAGTCTGTCCCTAGCGGGACCTACGAGCAGTACTTC; CDR3: CASSESVPSGTYEQYF; J: TRBJ2-7; size: few; D: TRBD2; V: TRBV10-2; length: 16
DNA: TGTGCCAGCAGCAGACAGACCCGGAGGTTGGATACGCAGTATTTT; CDR3: CASSRQTRRLDTQYF; J: TRBJ2-3; size: few; D: -; V: TRBV5-5; length: 15
DNA: TGTGCCAGCAGCTCGCGGACAGGTGGTTCCACCTTC; CDR3: CASSSRTGGSTF; J: TRBJ1-2; size: -; D: TRBD1; V: TRBV5-8; length: 12
DNA: TGCGCCAGCAGCCAAGTCAGCAGCTTCTCCGGGGAGCTGTTTTTT; CDR3: CASSQVSSFSGELFF; J: TRBJ2-2; size: -; D: -; V: TRBV4-3; length: 15
DNA: TGTGCCGGCCGGCGACAGGGGCGGCGGTCACCCCTCCACTTT; CDR3: CAGRRQGRRSPLHF; J: TRBJ1-6; size: few; D: TRBD1; V: TRBV30; length: 14
DNA: TGCAGCGCCTCTAGCGGGAGGGGTTACGAGCAGTACTTC; CDR3: CSASSGRGYEQYF; J: TRBJ2-7; size: few; D: TRBD2; V: TRBV29-1; length: 13
DNA: TGCAGTGCACCACCCCAAAGCTCCTACAATGAGCAGTTCTTC; CDR3: CSAPPQSSYNEQFF; J: TRBJ2-1; size: many; D: -; V: TRBV20-1; length: 14
DNA: TGTGCCAGCAGTCCCATAGGAGGAAGAGAGCAGTACTTC; CDR3: CASSPIGGREQYF; J: TRBJ2-7; size: -; D: -; V: TRBV12-3/TRBV12-4; length: 13
DNA: TGCAGTGCTAGAGACGGGGTAGCGGCGAGGGGTGAGCAGTTCTTC; CDR3: CSARDGVAARGEQFF; J: TRBJ2-1; size: -; D: -; V: TRBV20-1; length: 15
DNA: TGTGCCAGCAGTTTACAGGGGGGTCATGAAAAACTGTTTTTT; CDR3: CASSLQGGHEKLFF; J: TRBJ1-4; size: -; D: TRBD1; V: TRBV12-3/TRBV12-4; length: 14
DNA: TGCAGTGCTCAGCGGGAGGCGTCCTACGAGCAGTACTTC; CDR3: CSAQREASYEQYF; J: TRBJ2-7; size: -; D: TRBD2; V: TRBV20-1; length: 13
DNA: TGTGCCAGTAGTATTTTGGCTAGCGGGAGCTCAATGCAGGGAGATACGCAGTATTTT; CDR3: CASSILASGSSMQGDTQYF; J: TRBJ2-3; size: few; D: TRBD2; V: TRBV19; length: 19
DNA: TGTGCCAGCAGGCAGATAGCGGGAGGGAGCGTCAATGAGCAGTTCTTC; CDR3: CASRQIAGGSVNEQFF; J: TRBJ2-1; size: once; D: TRBD2; V: TRBV27; length: 16